This entry lists 20 T cell receptor beta chains sequenced from one sample in a study of T cell changes during pregnancy in multiple sclerosis. Sequencing was performed with immunoSEQ multiplex PCR; in TCRdb, only in-frame clones are kept and a portion is missing. The sample carries 80,000 to 95,000 clones, around 93% recorded once. The sample was peripheral blood, taken in the third trimester of pregnancy. The origin of the receptors is a female donor in good health, enrolled as a control in a pregnancy study.

The chain carries TRBV6-5 and TRBJ2-3; the match to TRBD2 covers 9 bases. V gave up 8 bases and J gave up 3 bases; unmatched junction bases: 6. The CDR3 loop spans 14 amino acids. Germline CDR1 is MNHEY and CDR2 is SVGAGI. CDR3 amino acids: CASSMAGGTDTQYF. As DNA, the CDR3 is TGTGCCAGCTCCATGGCGGGAGGGACAGATACGCAGTATTTT.

The chain combines TRBV4-2 with TRBJ2-3; D remains ambiguous. The germline V and J ends were trimmed by 1 base and 5 bases, with 7 bases remaining between them. Germline assignment: CDR1 LGHNA and CDR2 YNFKEQ. CDR3 length: 13 amino acids. The CDR3 DNA reads as TGTGCCAGCAGCCAAGGGCCTGTAGATACGCAGTATTTT. Translation gives CASSQGPVDTQYF.

J is TRBJ2-3 and V is TRBV6-5; TRBD1 agrees at 9 bases. Germline V CDR1 and CDR2: MNHEY, SVGAGI. This CDR3 has 16 amino acids. V lost 0 bases and J lost 4; bases outside the gene matches: 5. The chain's CDR3 is CASSYSTGGASDTQYF. In DNA form, the CDR3 reads TGTGCCAGCAGTTACTCGACAGGGGGGGCGTCAGATACGCAGTATTTT.

This sequence joins TRBV15 and TRBJ2-7; TRBD2 matches at 7 bases. Germline V gene data show CDR1 as LNHNV and CDR2 as YYDKDF (reference sequence). V shed 1 base, J shed 4 bases, and the junction held 7 bases outside the gene matches. This CDR3 spans 15 amino acids. This CDR3 is CATSRAGGRGYEQYF. The CDR3, as DNA: TGTGCCACCAGCAGAGCTGGGGGGAGGGGTTACGAGCAGTACTTC.

The V gene is TRBV27, the J gene TRBJ1-1; TRBD1 aligns across 9 bases. The V segment lost 0 bases and the J segment 4 bases; nucleotides outside the gene matches: 6. This CDR3 contains 16 residues. Germline V lookup: CDR1 MNHEY, CDR2 SMNVEV (reference sequence). The CDR3 DNA reads as TGTGCCAGCAGTTTATCGGCCGGGACAGGGTCCACTGAAGCTTTCTTT. Protein sequence: CASSLSAGTGSTEAFF.

The chain couples TRBV25-1 to TRBJ2-3; D remains unclear. Trimming left V 4 bases short and J 1 base short, with 15 bases between. The germline V gene encodes CDR1 MGHDK and CDR2 SYGVNS. This CDR3 spans 16 amino acids. This CDR3 is CASSVGGRLRTDTQYF. The CDR3 DNA reads as TGTGCCAGCAGTGTAGGTGGGCGTTTGCGCACAGATACGCAGTATTTT. The entire variable domain, with the rest obtained from reference TRBV25-1 and TRBJ2-3, is as follows: EADIYQTPRYLVIGTGKKITLECSQTMGHDKMYWYQQDPGMELHLIHYSYGVNSTEKGDLSSESTVSRIRTEHFPLTLESARPSHTSQYLCASSVGGRLRTDTQYFGPGTRLTVL.

The V and J genes are TRBV10-3 and TRBJ2-1; tentatively, D is TRBD1 (5 bases). Per germline, CDR1 ENHRY and CDR2 SYGVKD. V was cut by 4 bases and J by 1 base, with 17 bases left in between. This CDR3 has 17 amino acids. The CDR3 region is CAISVPLGQGSYNEQFF. CDR3 sequence (DNA): TGTGCCATCAGTGTCCCCCTTGGGCAGGGATCCTACAATGAGCAGTTCTTC.

The count of this clone is one. The gene calls are TRBV7-9 and TRBJ2-7; possibly TRBD2 for D (5 bases). CDR1 and CDR2 from the germline V gene are SEHNR and FQNEAQ (reference sequence). V was shortened by 5 bases and J by 3 bases, with 11 bases between the two germline ends. CDR3 length: 13 amino acids. CDR3: CASSGSGVYEQYF. In nucleotides, the CDR3 is TGTGCCAGCAGCGGCTCCGGGGTCTACGAGCAGTACTTC. Using reference TRBV7-9 and TRBJ2-7 for the parts outside the CDR3, the full variable domain is DTGVSQNPRHKITKRGQNVTFRCDPISEHNRLYWYRQTLGQGPEFLTYFQNEAQLEKSRLLSDRFSAERPKGSFSTLEIQRTEQGDSAMYLCASSGSGVYEQYFGPGTRLTVT.

The chain has TRBV5-1 and TRBJ2-7; D perhaps matches TRBD1 (6 bases). The V gene's germline CDR1 is SGHRS and CDR2 YFSETQ. This CDR3 region has 14 residues. Trimming took 5 bases from V and 1 from J, leaving 13 bases between them. The DNA of the CDR3 is TGCGCCAGCAGTATACAGGGAGAGTCCTACGAGCAGTACTTC. It encodes CASSIQGESYEQYF.

The chain recombines TRBV28 with TRBJ2-2, with D perhaps matching TRBD1 (6 bases). The CDR3 extends over 12 amino acids. CDR1 is MDHEN and CDR2 is SYDVKM in the germline V gene. The V end was cut by 7 bases, the J end by 5 bases, with 8 bases between. CDR3 in DNA: TGTGCCAGCACCCAGGGGACCGGGGAGCTGTTTTTT. It specifies CASTQGTGELFF.

The J gene is TRBJ2-1, the V gene TRBV5-1; D possibly corresponds to TRBD1 (5 bases). The germline V and J ends were trimmed by 3 bases and 6 bases, with 10 bases remaining between them. This CDR3 region has 13 residues. Germline CDR1 is SGHRS and CDR2 is YFSETQ. The CDR3 protein is CASSSDSTNEQFF. In nucleotides, the CDR3 is TGCGCCAGCAGCTCAGACAGTACCAATGAGCAGTTCTTC. Full variable domain (missing parts from reference TRBV5-1 and TRBJ2-1): KAGVTQTPRYLIKTRGQQVTLSCSPISGHRSVSWYQQTPGQGLQFLFEYFSETQRNKGNFPGRFSGRQFSNSRSEMNVSTLELGDSALYLCASSSDSTNEQFFGPGTRLTVL.

The V and J genes are TRBV6-6 and TRBJ2-4; the match to TRBD1 covers 9 bases. Germline CDR1 is MNHNY and CDR2 is SVGAGI (reference sequence). V shed 4 bases, J shed 7 bases, and the junction held 11 bases outside the gene matches. The CDR3 runs to 16 residues. CDR3: CASSFPRGQGGNIQYF. The CDR3 DNA is TGTGCCAGCAGTTTTCCGAGGGGACAGGGCGGGAACATTCAGTACTTC.

The rearrangement uses TRBV18 and TRBJ2-7; 8 nucleotides match TRBD1. Per germline, CDR1 KGHSH and CDR2 LQKENI. This CDR3 is 18 amino acids long. Trimming at V came to 2 bases and at J to 3 bases, leaving 15 bases not matched to a gene. In DNA form, the CDR3 reads TGTGCCAGCTCACCATATTCGAAGCTTGACAGGGGAGACTACGAGCAGTACTTC. Translating gives CASSPYSKLDRGDYEQYF.

The rearrangement uses TRBV18 and TRBJ2-5, with D possibly TRBD2 on 7 matching bases. V was pared by 2 bases and J by 3 bases, with 13 bases between. The CDR3 sequence is 15 residues long. Germline-derived CDR1 and CDR2 are KGHSH and LQKENI. In nucleotides, the CDR3 is TGTGCCAGCTCACCAAGGGGGAGGGCTGAAGAGACCCAGTACTTC. Its protein is CASSPRGRAEETQYF. Based on the CDR3 plus reference TRBV18 and TRBJ2-5, the full variable domain is NAGVMQNPRHLVRRRGQEARLRCSPMKGHSHVYWYRQLPEEGLKFMVYLQKENIIDESGMPKERFSAEFPKEGPSILRIQQVVRGDSAAYFCASSPRGRAEETQYFGPGTRLLVL.

This clone was seen a single time. V is TRBV6-4 and J is TRBJ1-1; D might be TRBD1 (5 bases). The V gene's germline CDR1 is MRHNA and CDR2 SNTAGT. Trimming left V 3 bases short and J 1 base short, with 6 bases between. CDR3 length: 13 residues. In DNA, the CDR3 is TGTGCCAGCAGTGAGGGGCGGAACACTGAAGCTTTCTTT. This codes for CASSEGRNTEAFF.

The genes are TRBV7-9 and TRBJ2-1, with TRBD2 identical over 7 bases. This CDR3 has 15 residues. CDR1 is SEHNR and CDR2 is FQNEAQ in the germline V gene (reference sequence). With 5 bases clipped from V and 6 bases from J, the junction kept 10 bases outside the gene matches. CDR3 bases: TGTGCCAGCAGCCTTCGGAGCGGGGCCTTCAATGAGCAGTTCTTC. Its translation: CASSLRSGAFNEQFF.

The chain links TRBV15 to TRBJ1-2; 9 bases line up with TRBD1. CDR1 and CDR2 from the germline V gene are LNHNV and YYDKDF (reference sequence). The CDR3 contains 15 residues. The ends lost 0 bases at V and 4 bases at J; junction bases unmatched: 3. This chain's CDR3 is CATSRDGTGTYGYTF. The CDR3 nucleotides are TGTGCCACCAGCAGAGATGGGACAGGGACCTATGGCTACACCTTC.

This clone occurred a few times. The rearrangement joins TRBV29-1 to TRBJ2-7, with 7 bases aligning to TRBD1. Germline V lookup: CDR1 SQVTM, CDR2 ANQGSEA. Trimming cost V 6 bases and J 2 bases; bases outside gene matches: 7. This CDR3 is built from 13 residues. CDR3 protein: CSVSQGLTYEQYF. In nucleotides, the CDR3 is TGCAGCGTCTCACAGGGGTTAACCTACGAGCAGTACTTC.

This clone was found once. V is TRBV27 and J is TRBJ1-5, with a weak D call TRBD1 (6 bases). CDR3 size: 14 residues. Per the germline V gene, CDR1 is MNHEY and CDR2 is SMNVEV (reference sequence). V lost 2 bases and J lost 7, with 12 bases in between. The CDR3 region is CASSLDRNRQPQHF. The CDR3 DNA follows: TGTGCCAGCAGTTTAGACAGGAACAGGCAGCCCCAGCATTTT.

This sequence joins TRBV7-2 and TRBJ2-1, with 14 bases matching TRBD2. The germline CDR1 and CDR2 sequences are SGHTA and FQGNSA. CDR3 length: 14 residues. After removal of 2 bases from V and 10 bases from J, the junction contained 1 base not matched to a gene. As DNA, the CDR3 is TGTGCCAGCAGCTTAAGGACTAGCGGGAGGGAGCAGTTCTTC. Protein product: CASSLRTSGREQFF.